This T cell receptor (beta chain) was sequenced in a study of T cell responses to AZD1222 COVID-19 vaccine. Study findings and constraints: There were vaccine-associated CD4 TCRs across spike, dominant at 160-218 and 743-854.

The CDR3 contains 13 residues. J lost 5 bases, V lost 2 bases, and 2 bases had no gene match. Germline CDR1 is MNHEY and CDR2 is SMNVEV (reference sequence). Here immunoSEQ multiplex PCR was the method, and the copy in TCRdb shows in-frame clones only, minus some. The sample carries hundreds of thousands of clones, approximately 94% recorded once. Comment on this clone: Its antigen is undetermined.

The receptor was isolated from an adult who received the AZD1222 COVID-19 vaccine. The sample in question was peripheral blood, obtained 28 days after the second AZD1222 dose. This chain links TRBV27 with TRBJ2-7, with 8 bases lining up with TRBD2. The CDR3 is CASSLAGGHEQYF. The CDR3 bases are TGTGCCAGCAGTTTAGCGGGAGGACACGAGCAGTACTTC.